Listed here is a single TCR beta chain. This specimen comes from a study of blood T cell repertoires in COVID-19. For the study at large: Samples taken during acute and convalescent COVID-19 were collected in the United States, Italy and Spain. The cDNA or gDNA used as material had been derived from T cells, B-cell-depleted T cells, or PBMCs.

Germline V CDR1 and CDR2: MNHEY, SVGAGI. V was cut by 6 bases and J by 0 bases, with 11 bases left in between. The CDR3 consists of 15 residues. Assay used: immunoSEQ multiplex PCR; TCRdb lists only in-frame clones, some missing. This table holds about 150,000 clones, 85% found once. Sequencing input: peripheral blood. This receptor was identified in a human donor with acute or convalescent COVID-19. The donor label of this sample is uncertain. V usage is TRBV6-5 and J usage is TRBJ1-4, with D tentatively TRBD1 (5 bases). The CDR3 here is CASRAGGATNEKLFF. CDR3 bases: TGTGCCAGCAGGGCGGGGGGGGCAACTAATGAAAAACTGTTTTTT.